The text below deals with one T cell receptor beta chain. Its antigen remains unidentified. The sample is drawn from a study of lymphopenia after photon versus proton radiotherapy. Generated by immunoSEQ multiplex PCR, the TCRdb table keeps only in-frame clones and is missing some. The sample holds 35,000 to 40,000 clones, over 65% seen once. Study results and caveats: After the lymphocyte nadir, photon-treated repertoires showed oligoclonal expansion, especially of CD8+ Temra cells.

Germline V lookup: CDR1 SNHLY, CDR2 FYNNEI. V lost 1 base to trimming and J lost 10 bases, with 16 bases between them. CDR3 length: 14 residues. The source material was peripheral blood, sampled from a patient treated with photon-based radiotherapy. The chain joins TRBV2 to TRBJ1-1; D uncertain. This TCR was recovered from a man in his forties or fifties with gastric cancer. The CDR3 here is CASSEGGTVSRAFF. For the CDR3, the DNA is TGTGCCAGCAGTGAAGGGGGAACGGTCTCTCGAGCTTTCTTT. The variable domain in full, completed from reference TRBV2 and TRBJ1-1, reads EPEVTQTPSHQVTQMGQEVILRCVPISNHLYFYWYRQILGQKVEFLVSFYNNEISEKSEIFDDQFSVERPDGSNFTLKIRSTKLEDSAMYFCASSEGGTVSRAFFGQGTRLTVV.